A single sample is the source of the 8 T cell receptor beta chains below, sequenced in a study of blood T cell repertoires in COVID-19. This table comes from immunoSEQ multiplex PCR, and its TCRdb copy is limited to in-frame clones, with some not included. This table holds around 92,000 clones, about 74% found once. The specimen sequenced was peripheral blood. Receptors originate from a man aged 65 to 79 with COVID-19, enrolled during active disease.

J is TRBJ2-3 and V is TRBV19, with TRBD2 as a possible D gene (6 bases). In germline, CDR1 is LNHDA, CDR2 SQIVND (reference sequence). This CDR3 is 15 amino acids long. The ends were cut back, 6 bases at V and 0 bases at J, with 13 bases in the middle. CDR3 nucleotide sequence: TGTGCCAGTAGCCCGGGAGCGAGGAGCACAGATACGCAGTATTTT. It yields the protein CASSPGARSTDTQYF.

This chain connects TRBV27 to TRBJ1-1; TRBD1 matches 9 bases. V was clipped by 2 bases and J by 8 bases; unmatched bases: 0. This CDR3 is built from 12 residues. Germline loops: CDR1 MNHEY, CDR2 SMNVEV (reference sequence). The DNA for the CDR3 is TGTGCCAGCAGTTTAGGGACAGGGGAAGCTTTCTTT. Its protein product is CASSLGTGEAFF.

This clone has a count of ten or more. The CDR3 DNA reads TGTGCCAGCAGCCCAACTAGTGACAATGAGCAGTTCTTC. Amino acid sequence: CASSPTSDNEQFF. The J gene is TRBJ2-1, the V gene TRBV3-1 (or the pseudogene TRBV3-2), with a weak D call TRBD2 (5 bases). The germline V gene has CDR1 LGHDT and CDR2 YNNKEL (reference sequence). The CDR3 has 13 amino acids. Trimming took off 4 bases at V and 5 bases at J, with 9 bases between the two ends.

This clone was recorded many times. The V and J genes are TRBV7-9 and TRBJ1-2, with D uncertain. CDR1 is SEHNR, CDR2 FQNEAQ, per germline (reference sequence). The CDR3 consists of 11 residues. The V gene lost 1 base and the J gene lost 8 bases, with 5 bases spanning the gap. The CDR3 nucleotides read TGTGCCAGCAGCTTAGAGCGGGGCTACACCTTC. Translation: CASSLERGYTF.

In the case of this clone: Being one base from a much bigger clone, this may be a read error. The chain uses TRBV7-2 and TRBJ1-1, with 9 bases fitting TRBD1. Trimming removed 5 bases from V and 1 base from J; junction bases left unmatched: 2. Germline CDR1 and CDR2: SGHTA and FQGNSA. The CDR3 totals 14 residues. CDR3: CASSPDRGNTEAFF. The CDR3 bases are TGTGCCAGCAGCCCGGACAGGGGGAACACTGAAGCTTTCTTT.

The V and J genes are TRBV7-9 and TRBJ2-1; 10 positions match TRBD2. The V segment lost 5 bases and the J segment 6 bases; nucleotides outside the gene matches: 7. The CDR3 is 15 residues long. The germline CDR1 and CDR2 sequences are SEHNR and FQNEAQ (reference sequence). The CDR3 sequence is CASSVSGRAFNEQFF. The DNA of the CDR3 is TGTGCCAGCAGCGTGAGCGGGAGGGCGTTCAATGAGCAGTTCTTC.

This clone came up a few times. The chain couples TRBV3-1 (or the pseudogene TRBV3-2) to TRBJ2-1; D is perhaps TRBD1 (6 bases). Germline loops: CDR1 LGHDT, CDR2 YNNKEL (reference sequence). The V end was cut by 1 base, the J end by 13 bases, with 14 bases between. The CDR3 has 13 amino acids. The CDR3 coding sequence is TGTGCCAGCAGCCAAGGGACAGCCGACAGCCAGTTCTTC. Amino acid sequence: CASSQGTADSQFF.

The J gene is TRBJ2-1, the V gene TRBV9, with 8 bases that match TRBD1. This CDR3 comprises 16 residues. CDR1 and CDR2 from the germline V gene are SGDLS and YYNGEE. The trim removed 0 bases at V and 6 bases at J, leaving 8 bases unmatched. As DNA, the CDR3 is TGTGCCAGCAGCGTAGTGTCAGGACAGGGAAGCAATGAGCAGTTCTTC. Translation: CASSVVSGQGSNEQFF.